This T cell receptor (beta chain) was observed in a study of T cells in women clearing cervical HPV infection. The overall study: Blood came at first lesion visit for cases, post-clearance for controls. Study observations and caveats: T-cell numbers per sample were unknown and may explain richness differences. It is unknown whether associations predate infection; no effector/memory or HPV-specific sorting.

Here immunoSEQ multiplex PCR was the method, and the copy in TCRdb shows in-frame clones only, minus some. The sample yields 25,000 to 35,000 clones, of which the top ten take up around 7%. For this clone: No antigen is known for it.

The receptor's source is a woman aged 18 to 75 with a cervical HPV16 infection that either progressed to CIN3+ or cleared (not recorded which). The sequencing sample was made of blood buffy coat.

CDR3 residues: CASSPRRTSGGAPTDTQYF. The DNA read from the CDR3 is TGCGCCAGCAGCCCAAGGCGGACTAGCGGGGGCGCTCCCACAGATACG. The chain has TRBV5-1 and TRBJ2-3; 13 positions match TRBD2. With the read ending 3 residues before the CDR3 end, the germline J gene is used to fill in that end. Germline-derived CDR1 and CDR2 are SGHRS and YFSETQ. The CDR3 has 19 amino acids. The J segment lost 2 bases and the V segment lost 4 bases, leaving 13 bases of the junction unmatched.